This T cell receptor beta chain was recorded in a study of human T cells and chemical hapten exposure (dated by TCRdb to the early 2020s). For context, the study as a whole: For sensitization, 2% DPC in acetone was applied to a 2 cm by 2 cm area of upper inner arm skin. Weekly therapeutic DPC doses were additionally applied to the scalp of patients throughout the roughly 25-week study period. Patch testing on the upper back used Finn chambers containing 0.01% DPC, with scoring done after 6 days according to International Contact Dermatitis Research Group standards. Alopecia areata with under or over 50% scalp involvement, alopecia totalis and alopecia universalis were represented in the patient cohort, which was mostly female. Libraries were combined into a pool for sequencing, and differences in TCR yield between samples came mainly from small differences in library volumes within the pool. The study tracked peripheral blood TCR repertoire changes in vivo during primary and secondary sensitization to the hapten diphenylcyclopropenone (DPC) in alopecia patients. Blood was sampled from patients pre-sensitization (week 0) and at 2, 6 and about 24 weeks after DPC sensitization. Blood for TCR sequencing was provided by twenty-nine alopecia patients at one to four time points (pre-sensitization, 2, 6 and 24 weeks). General study outcomes and caveats: Patch test score correlated positively with the number of PT1 expanded TCRs, reaching significance at thresholds 8, 16 and 32 but not at 4. Alopecia, a presumed autoimmune disease, was present in all patients, so the immune response of the patients might differ from that of healthy individuals. DPC sensitization did not change the number of TCRs with a frequency above 1 in 1000, and there was no evidence of changes in global repertoire structure. After repeated subsampling, the strength of the expansion versus patch-test correlation and the threshold at which it became significant changed. Significantly more large CDR3 similarity clusters were formed by expanded TCRs than by pre-sensitization or healthy control sets, consistent with antigen-driven responses.

The library was obtained by RACE. The instrument was a NextSeq 500. Library preparation attached unique molecular identifiers to individual cDNA molecules for quantitative, reproducible TCR counting. For every blood RNA sample, sequencing covered both the TCR alpha and TCR beta chains. Per the original workflow: Samples had a median of approximately 93,000 TCRs, with a range from about 23,224 to 750,000. V, J and CDR3 annotation of the TCR reads was carried out using the Decombinator software suite. Every sample was subsampled to the same number of TCRs (28,000) for the PS versus PT1 abundance plots. Expanded TCRs were defined as absent before sensitization and observed at least eight times at the 2-week time point. TCRdb passed the public sequencing reads through fastp at Q25 and MiXCR, retaining productive beta sequences. Each entry merges the rows of one CDR3 protein and shows their most common DNA and genes. TCRdb's processing, not the authors', yielded these V and J calls. Counted in this sample were about 350,000 distinct CDR3 sequences; roughly 6% of them appeared once. Of the sample, approximately 8.2% is held by the ten largest clones.

The CDR3 sequence holds 16 residues, the cysteine and phenylalanine included. The read is trimmed to its CDR3 DNA, 48 bases read in frame from base 1. Trimming accounts for 2 bases at V and 7 bases at J, while the number of junction bases matched to no gene is 8. The germline V gene gives CDR1 as LGHNA and CDR2 as YNFKEQ. This clonotype showed up just a few times. This clone's antigen is unknown. No quality values exist for individual bases; no much larger clone is one base distant. The sample's time point label is to be understood as: pre-sensitization, week 0. The treatment or condition label for this specimen denotes: therapeutic diphenylcyclopropenone sensitization with weekly scalp DPC. At each patch-test visit, blood was drawn before the patch test was applied. Eligible patients were aged 18 to 70, diagnosed with alopecia, deemed suitable for DPC therapy, and excluded if pregnant. Total RNA was isolated from unfractionated whole blood collected in Tempus Blood RNA tubes.

The TCR originated in a woman in her late teens or twenties with alopecia areata. Some clones in this sample may be carry-over from other donors' samples. The sequencing here drew on whole blood, taken in connection with sensitization to the hapten diphenylcyclopropenone (DPC). The rearranged segments are TRBV4-2 and TRBJ2-3; the junction holds 11 bases that match TRBD1. The DNA is TGTGCCAGCAGCCAACGGGACAGGGGGGCAATGAATACGCAGTATTTT. Its translation is CASSQRDRGAMNTQYF.